This T cell receptor (beta chain) is drawn from a study of T cells in Graves' hyperthyroidism and ophthalmopathy. Study-wide results and limits: Ophthalmopathy stood apart from stable hyperthyroidism in a 13 V-J model. It was a median 6.5 months before onset that the model predicted ophthalmopathy. Researchers found most expanded thyroid clonotypes above 0.001 in blood as well.

Amplified TCR beta CDR3 regions came from RNA transcripts. First-round RT-PCR targeting the TCR CDR3 was performed with the HTBI primer set. Each CDR3 protein gets one entry after TCRdb re-called the multiplex PCR reads with MiXCR. Counted here are more than 550,000 distinct CDR3 sequences, 45% occurring once; the ten biggest clones make up 7% to 7.5%. About this clonotype itself: What it binds is not known.

Used for diagnoses were clinical symptoms, serum thyroxine and TRAb, thyroid ultrasound and orbital computed tomography. This CDR3 has 11 amino acids. The germline V and J ends were trimmed by 7 bases and 5 bases, with 8 bases remaining between them. This TCR derives from an adult man with Graves' disease, either hyperthyroidism or ophthalmopathy (not recorded which). The rearrangement uses TRBV12-3 or TRBV12-4 and TRBJ1-1, with D hard to call. The sample was peripheral blood or thyroid tissue (not recorded which). The CDR3 region has the DNA TGTGCCAGCACCAGGACTACTGAAGCTTTCTTT. Translated, it gives CASTRTTEAFF.